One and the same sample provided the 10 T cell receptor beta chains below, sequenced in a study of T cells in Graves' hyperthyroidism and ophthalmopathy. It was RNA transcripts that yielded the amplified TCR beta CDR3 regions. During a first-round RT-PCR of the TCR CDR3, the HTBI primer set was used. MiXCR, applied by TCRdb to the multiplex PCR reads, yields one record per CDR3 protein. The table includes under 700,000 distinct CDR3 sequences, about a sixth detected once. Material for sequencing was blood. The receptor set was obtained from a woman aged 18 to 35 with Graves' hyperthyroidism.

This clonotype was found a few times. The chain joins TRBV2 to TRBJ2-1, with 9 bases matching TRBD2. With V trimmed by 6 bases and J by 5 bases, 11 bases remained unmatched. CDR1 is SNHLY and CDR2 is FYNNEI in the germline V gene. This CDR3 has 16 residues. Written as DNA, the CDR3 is TGTGCCAGCAGGGCCCAGTGGGCGGGGGGGCACAATGAGCAGTTCTTC. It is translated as CASRAQWAGGHNEQFF.

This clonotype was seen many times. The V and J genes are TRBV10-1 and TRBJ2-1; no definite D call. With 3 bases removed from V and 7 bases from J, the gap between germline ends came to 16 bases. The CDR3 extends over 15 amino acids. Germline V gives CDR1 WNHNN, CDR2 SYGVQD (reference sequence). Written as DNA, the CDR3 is TGCGCCAGCAGTGATGGGGTTGAACGGGCTAATGAGCAGTTCTTC. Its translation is CASSDGVERANEQFF.

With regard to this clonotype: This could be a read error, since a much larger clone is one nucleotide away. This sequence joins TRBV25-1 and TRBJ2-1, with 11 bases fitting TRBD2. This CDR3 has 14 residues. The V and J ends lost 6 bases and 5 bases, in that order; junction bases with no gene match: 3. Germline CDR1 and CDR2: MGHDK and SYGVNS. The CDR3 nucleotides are TGTGCCAGCAGGGGGACTAGCGGTAACAATGAGCAGTTCTTC. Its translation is CASRGTSGNNEQFF.

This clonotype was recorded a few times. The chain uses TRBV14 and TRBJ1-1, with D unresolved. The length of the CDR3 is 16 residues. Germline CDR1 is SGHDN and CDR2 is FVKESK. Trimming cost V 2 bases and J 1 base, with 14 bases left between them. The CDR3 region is CASSQTDRVQNTEAFF. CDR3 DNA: TGTGCCAGCAGCCAAACGGATAGAGTCCAGAACACTGAAGCTTTCTTT.

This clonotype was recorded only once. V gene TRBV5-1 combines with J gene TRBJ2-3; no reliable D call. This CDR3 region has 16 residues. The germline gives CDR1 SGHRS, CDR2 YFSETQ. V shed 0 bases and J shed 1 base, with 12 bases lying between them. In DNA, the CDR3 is TGCGCCAGCAGCTTGGGCGCACTTCACCGCACAGATACGCAGTATTTT. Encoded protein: CASSLGALHRTDTQYF.

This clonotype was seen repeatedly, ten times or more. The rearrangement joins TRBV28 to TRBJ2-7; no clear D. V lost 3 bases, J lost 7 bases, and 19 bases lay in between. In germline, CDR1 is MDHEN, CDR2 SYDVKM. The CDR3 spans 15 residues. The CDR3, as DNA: TGTGCCAGCAGTTTCCCCCGGGTTCCCCCGATAGAGCAGTACTTC. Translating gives CASSFPRVPPIEQYF.

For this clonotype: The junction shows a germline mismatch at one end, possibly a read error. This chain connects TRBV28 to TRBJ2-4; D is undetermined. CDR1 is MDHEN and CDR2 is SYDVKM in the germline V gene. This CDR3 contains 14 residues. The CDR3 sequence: CTSSLAGSKNIQYF. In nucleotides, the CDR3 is TGTACCAGCAGTTTAGCCGGGTCCAAAAACATTCAGTACTTC.

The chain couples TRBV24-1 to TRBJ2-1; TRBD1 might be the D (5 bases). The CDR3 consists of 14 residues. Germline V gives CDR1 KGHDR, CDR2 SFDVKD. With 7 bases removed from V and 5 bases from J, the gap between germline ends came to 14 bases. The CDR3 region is CATRDQGLDNEQFF. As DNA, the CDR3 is TGTGCCACCAGGGATCAGGGTTTAGACAATGAGCAGTTCTTC.

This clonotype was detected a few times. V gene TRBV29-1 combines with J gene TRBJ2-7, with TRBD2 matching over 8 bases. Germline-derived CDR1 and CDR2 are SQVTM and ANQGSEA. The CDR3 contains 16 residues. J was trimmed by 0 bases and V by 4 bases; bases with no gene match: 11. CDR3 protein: CSVVGLAGTSSYEQYF. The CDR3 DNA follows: TGCAGCGTTGTAGGCCTAGCGGGCACGAGCTCCTACGAGCAGTACTTC.

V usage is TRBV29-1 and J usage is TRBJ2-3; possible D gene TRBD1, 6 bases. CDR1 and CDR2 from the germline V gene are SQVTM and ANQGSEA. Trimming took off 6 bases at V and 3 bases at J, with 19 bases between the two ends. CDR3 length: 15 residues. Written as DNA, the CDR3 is TGCAGCGTCCGAACAGGGAACCCCTTTACAGATACGCAGTATTTT. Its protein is CSVRTGNPFTDTQYF.